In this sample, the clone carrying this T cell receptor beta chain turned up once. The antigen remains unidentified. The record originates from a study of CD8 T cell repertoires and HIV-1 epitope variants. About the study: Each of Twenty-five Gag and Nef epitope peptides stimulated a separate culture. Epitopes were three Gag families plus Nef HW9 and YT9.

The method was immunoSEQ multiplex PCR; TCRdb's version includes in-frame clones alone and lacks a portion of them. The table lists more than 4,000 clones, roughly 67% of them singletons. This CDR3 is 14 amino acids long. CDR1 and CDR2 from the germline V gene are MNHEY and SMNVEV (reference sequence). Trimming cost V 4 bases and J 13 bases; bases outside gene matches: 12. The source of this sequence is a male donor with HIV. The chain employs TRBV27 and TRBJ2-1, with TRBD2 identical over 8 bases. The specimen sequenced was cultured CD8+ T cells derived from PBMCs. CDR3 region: CASSSQSSGAPQFF. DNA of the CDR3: TGTGCCAGCAGTTCCCAGAGTAGCGGGGCCCCACAGTTCTTC.